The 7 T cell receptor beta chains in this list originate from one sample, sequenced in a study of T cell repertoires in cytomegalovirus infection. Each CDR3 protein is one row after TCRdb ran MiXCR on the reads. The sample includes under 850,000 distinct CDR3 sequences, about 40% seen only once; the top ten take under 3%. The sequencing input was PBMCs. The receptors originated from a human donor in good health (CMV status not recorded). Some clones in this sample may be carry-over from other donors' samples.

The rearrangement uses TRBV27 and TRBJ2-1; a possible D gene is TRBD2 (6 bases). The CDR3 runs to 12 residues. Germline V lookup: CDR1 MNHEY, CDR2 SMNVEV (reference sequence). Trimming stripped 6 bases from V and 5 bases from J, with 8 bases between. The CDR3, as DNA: TGTGCCAGCAGGGGACTCGACAATGAGCAGTTCTTC. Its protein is CASRGLDNEQFF.

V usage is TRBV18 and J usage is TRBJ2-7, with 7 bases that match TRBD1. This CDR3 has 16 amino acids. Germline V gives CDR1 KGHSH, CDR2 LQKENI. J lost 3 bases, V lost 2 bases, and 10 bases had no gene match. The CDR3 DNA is TGTGCCAGCTCACCAAACCGGGACAGTACCCTCTACGAGCAGTACTTC. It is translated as CASSPNRDSTLYEQYF.

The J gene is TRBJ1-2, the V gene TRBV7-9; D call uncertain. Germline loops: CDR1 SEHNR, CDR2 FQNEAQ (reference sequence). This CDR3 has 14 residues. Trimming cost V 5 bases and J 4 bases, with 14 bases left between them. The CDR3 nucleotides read TGTGCCAGCAGCATAACTACAGTCTCCTATGGCTACACCTTC. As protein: CASSITTVSYGYTF.

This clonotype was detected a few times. CDR3 protein: CASSPQGDLNEKLFF. The CDR3, as DNA: TGTGCCAGCAGCCCCCAGGGGGACCTGAATGAAAAACTGTTTTTT. The chain recombines TRBV7-9 with TRBJ1-4, with 7 positions matching TRBD1. The CDR3 is 15 amino acids. V shed 5 bases, J shed 5 bases, and the junction held 8 bases outside the gene matches. Germline V lookup: CDR1 SEHNR, CDR2 FQNEAQ (reference sequence).

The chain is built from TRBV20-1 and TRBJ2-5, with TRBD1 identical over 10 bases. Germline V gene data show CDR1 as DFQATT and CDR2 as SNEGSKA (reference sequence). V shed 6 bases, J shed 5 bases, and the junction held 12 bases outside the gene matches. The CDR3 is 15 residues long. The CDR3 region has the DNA TGCAGTGCCGACCGCCCTGACAGGGGGCGGGAGACCCAGTACTTC. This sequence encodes CSADRPDRGRETQYF.

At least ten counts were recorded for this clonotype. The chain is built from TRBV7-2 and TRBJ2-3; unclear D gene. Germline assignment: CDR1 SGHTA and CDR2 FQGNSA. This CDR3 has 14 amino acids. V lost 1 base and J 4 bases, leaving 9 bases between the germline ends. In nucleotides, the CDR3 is TGTGCCAGCAGCTTAGGCTGGGATGCAGATACGCAGTATTTT. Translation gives CASSLGWDADTQYF.

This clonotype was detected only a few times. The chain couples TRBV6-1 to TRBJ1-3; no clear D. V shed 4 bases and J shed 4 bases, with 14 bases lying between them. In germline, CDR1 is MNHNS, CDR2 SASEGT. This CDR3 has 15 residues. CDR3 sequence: CASSGWQTYGNTIYF. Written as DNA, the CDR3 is TGTGCCAGCAGTGGATGGCAGACGTACGGAAACACCATATATTTT.